The entry below gives a single T cell receptor beta chain sequence along with its context. Original handling: For nucleated cells, counts were estimated from reference gene primer amplification. Some clones are missing from TCRdb's copy, which holds only in-frame ones; the method was immunoSEQ multiplex PCR. The V and J calls and the clone size are those of that table, but D and trimming were determined from the DNA. Among under 300,000 clones listed, 81% were seen once. These data belong to a study of blood T cell repertoires in COVID-19. As for the study in general: The United States, Italy and Spain supplied acute and convalescent COVID-19 samples. T cells, B-cell-depleted T cells, or PBMCs provided the cDNA or gDNA that served as material.

Germline V CDR1 and CDR2: SGHDT, YYEEEE. The CDR3 contains 16 residues. Deletions cut 1 base from V and 3 bases from J, with 16 bases between. The sequenced sample consisted of peripheral blood. This clonotype was sampled from a woman aged 55-70 years with active or convalescent COVID-19. The gene calls are TRBV5-6 and TRBJ1-1, with a weak D call TRBD1 (6 bases). CDR3 sequence: CASSLRWTEPYTEAFF. In DNA, the CDR3 is TGTGCCAGCAGCTTGAGGTGGACAGAGCCTTACACTGAAGCTTTCTTT.